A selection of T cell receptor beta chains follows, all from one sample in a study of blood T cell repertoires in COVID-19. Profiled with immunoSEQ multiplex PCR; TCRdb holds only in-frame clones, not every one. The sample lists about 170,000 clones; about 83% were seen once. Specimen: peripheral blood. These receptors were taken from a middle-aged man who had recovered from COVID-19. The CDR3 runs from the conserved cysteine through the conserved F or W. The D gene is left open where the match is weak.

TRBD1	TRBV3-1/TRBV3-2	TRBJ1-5	CASSQWDRGGGNQPQHF	TGTGCCAGCAGCCAGTGGGACAGGGGAGGCGGCAATCAGCCCCAGCATTTT
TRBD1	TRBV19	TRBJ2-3	CASRGRGQDTQYF	TGTGCCAGTAGAGGCAGGGGGCAAGATACGCAGTATTTT
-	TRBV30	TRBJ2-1	CALGSYNEQFF	TGTGCCTTGGGCAGCTACAATGAGCAGTTCTTC
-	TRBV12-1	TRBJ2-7	CAGYYDPTEQYF	TGTGCCGGCTACTACGATCCTACCGAGCAGTACTTC
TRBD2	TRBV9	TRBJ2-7	CASSVGGTNSEQYF	TGTGCCAGCAGCGTAGGGGGGACTAACTCCGAGCAGTACTTC
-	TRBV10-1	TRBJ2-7	CASHARDKDEQYF	TGCGCCAGCCACGCCCGGGATAAGGACGAGCAGTACTTC
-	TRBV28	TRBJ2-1	CASSLSNEQFF	TGTGCCAGCAGCCTCAGCAATGAGCAGTTCTTC
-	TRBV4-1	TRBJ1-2	CASSQDSRVDYGYTF	TGCGCCAGCAGCCAAGATAGCAGGGTCGACTATGGCTACACCTTC
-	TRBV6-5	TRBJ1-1	CASRTGMNTEAFF	TGTGCCAGCAGGACAGGAATGAACACTGAAGCTTTCTTT
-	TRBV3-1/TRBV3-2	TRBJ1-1	CASSQDYGGTTEAFF	TGTGCCAGCAGCCAAGATTACGGGGGTACCACTGAAGCTTTCTTT
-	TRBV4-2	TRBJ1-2	CASSQDHGGHYGYTF	TGTGCCAGCAGCCAAGATCACGGAGGCCACTATGGCTACACCTTC
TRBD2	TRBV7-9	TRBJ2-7	CASSLKAGGPYEQYF	TGTGCCAGCAGCTTAAAAGCGGGGGGGCCTTACGAGCAGTACTTC
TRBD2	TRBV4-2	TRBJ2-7	CASSQEGTSGGISYEQYF	TGTGCCAGCAGCCAAGAAGGGACTAGCGGGGGGATCTCCTACGAGCAGTACTTC
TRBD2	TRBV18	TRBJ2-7	CASSPGLAGPYEQYF	TGTGCCAGCTCACCGGGTCTAGCGGGGCCGTACGAGCAGTACTTC
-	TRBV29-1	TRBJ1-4	CSVGNEKLFF	TGCAGCGTCGGGAATGAAAAACTGTTTTTT
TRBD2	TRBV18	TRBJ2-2	CASSPGLGWDGELFF	TGTGCCAGCTCACCCGGACTAGGTTGGGACGGGGAGCTGTTTTTT